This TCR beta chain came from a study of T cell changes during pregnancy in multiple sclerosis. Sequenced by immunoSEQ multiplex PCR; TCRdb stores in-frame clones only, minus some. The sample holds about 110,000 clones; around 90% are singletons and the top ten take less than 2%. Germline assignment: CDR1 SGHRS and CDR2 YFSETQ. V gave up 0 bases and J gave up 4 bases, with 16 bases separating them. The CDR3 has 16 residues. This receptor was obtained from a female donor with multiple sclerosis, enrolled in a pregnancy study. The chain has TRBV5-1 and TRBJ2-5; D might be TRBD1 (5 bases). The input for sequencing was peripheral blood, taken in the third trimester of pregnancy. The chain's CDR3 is CASSLVQGQKGETQYF. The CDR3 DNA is TGCGCCAGCAGCTTGGTTCAGGGCCAAAAAGGAGAGACCCAGTACTTC.